This TCR beta chain stems from a study of blood T cells in healthy people across ages. Study as a whole: Template-switching capture recovered about one barcoded beta molecule per two T cells.

With a J-beta primer mix and a sample-barcoded 5' primer, a second PCR ran about 7 to 12 cycles. Each CDR3 protein is one row after TCRdb ran MiXCR on the 5' RACE reads. The sample carries about 1.8 million distinct CDR3 sequences, around 50% recorded once. Every donor gave 8 to 10 milliliters of peripheral blood. Germline CDR1 reads DFQATT; CDR2 reads SNEGSKA (reference sequence). V lost 1 base, J lost 0 bases, and 7 bases lay in between. This CDR3 spans 14 amino acids. Study-wide results and limits: Donor CMV infection status was unknown, possibly confounding age-related changes in expanded clonotypes. There were more naive CD4+ cells and higher diversity in long-lived donors than in aged donors.

As concerns this clonotype: Its target is unknown.

Sequenced: blood. The receptor comes from a woman aged 40 to 49 in good health. The rearrangement links TRBV20-1 to TRBJ1-5; D not certain. The DNA for the CDR3 is TGCAGTGCTAGAGCCCAGGTTAGCAATCAGCCCCAGCATTTT. It encodes CSARAQVSNQPQHF.